The clone carrying this T cell receptor (beta chain) was observed many times. Its matching antigen is unknown. Sequencing used immunoSEQ multiplex PCR; TCRdb keeps in-frame clones, though not all of them. The sample holds fewer than 35,000 clones, and no clone turns up only once. The data stem from a study of T cells after posttransplantation cyclophosphamide. Study-level results: TRB overlap between skin or GI tissue T cells and blood was limited.

Germline CDR1 LNHDA, CDR2 SQIVND (reference sequence). V was cut by 3 bases and J by 3 bases, with 16 bases left in between. CDR3 length: 16 amino acids. What was sequenced was PBMCs. This TCR derives from a woman aged 55-75 years in good health, CMV-negative, and a related stem cell transplant donor. The chain employs TRBV19 and TRBJ2-3; D unclear. The CDR3 DNA reads TGTGCCAGTAGTATCCAACCGGTGGCAGGAACAGATACGCAGTATTTT. Translation: CASSIQPVAGTDTQYF.